This is a list of T cell receptor beta chains from one sample in a study of shared clonotypes between healthy human individuals. Measured with immunoSEQ multiplex PCR; TCRdb has only the in-frame clones, and not every one. The table lists some 2.1 million clones, about 95% of them singletons. Material: naive CD8+ T cells sorted from blood. Source of these receptors: a young man in good health. Each CDR3 is given with its conserved first and last residue. A D gene is named only where the DNA matches it firmly.

v_gene	d_gene	j_gene	CDR3aa	CDR3nt
TRBV2	TRBD1	TRBJ2-5	CARGTGSRETQYF	TGTGCCAGGGGGACAGGGTCACGGGAGACCCAGTACTTC
TRBV6-5	TRBD2	TRBJ2-5	CASSWTAGAETQYF	TGTGCCAGCAGTTGGACAGCGGGGGCGGAGACCCAGTACTTC
TRBV4-1	-	TRBJ1-2	CASSQDVGQGRPHYGYTF	TGCGCCAGCAGCCAAGATGTAGGGCAGGGGCGACCACACTATGGCTACACCTTC
TRBV7-9	TRBD1	TRBJ2-7	CASSHQDRAYEQYF	TGTGCCAGCAGCCACCAGGACAGGGCCTACGAGCAGTACTTC
TRBV28	TRBD2	TRBJ2-7	CASSLYGEGPYEQYF	TGTGCCAGCAGTTTATACGGGGAGGGCCCCTACGAGCAGTACTTC
TRBV5-1	-	TRBJ2-1	CASSQLPQESSYNEQFF	TGCGCCAGCAGCCAGCTACCGCAGGAGTCGTCATACAATGAGCAGTTCTTC
TRBV11-2	TRBD1	TRBJ2-7	CASSFGTGGLYEQYF	TGTGCCAGCAGCTTCGGAACAGGGGGCTTGTACGAGCAGTACTTC
TRBV15	-	TRBJ2-7	CATSRTTVGTLPYEQYF	TGTGCCACCAGCAGAACGACGGTCGGGACACTTCCCTACGAGCAGTACTTC
TRBV13	-	TRBJ2-3	CASSLDAEDTQYF	TGTGCCAGCAGCTTAGACGCCGAAGATACGCAGTATTTT
TRBV7-9	-	TRBJ1-1	CASSPQLGQGYLLGTEAFF	TGTGCCAGCAGCCCCCAACTAGGTCAGGGTTACCTCTTGGGAACTGAAGCTTTCTTT
TRBV4-1	-	TRBJ2-7	CASSEGGPGYEQYF	TGCGCCAGCTCCGAGGGGGGTCCCGGTTACGAGCAGTACTTC
TRBV29-1	TRBD1	TRBJ2-2	CSVHDRAYTGELFF	TGCAGCGTTCACGACAGGGCCTACACCGGGGAGCTGTTTTTT